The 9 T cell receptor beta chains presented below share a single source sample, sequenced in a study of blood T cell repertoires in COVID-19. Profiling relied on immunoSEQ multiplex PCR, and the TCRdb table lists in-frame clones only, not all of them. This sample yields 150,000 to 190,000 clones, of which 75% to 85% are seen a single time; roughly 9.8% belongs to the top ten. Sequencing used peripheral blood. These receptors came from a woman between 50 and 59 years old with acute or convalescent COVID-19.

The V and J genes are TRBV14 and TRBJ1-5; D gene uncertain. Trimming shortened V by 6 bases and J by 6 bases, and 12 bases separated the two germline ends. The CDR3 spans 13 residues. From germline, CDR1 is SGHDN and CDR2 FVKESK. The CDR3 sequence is CASSLGAPQPQHF. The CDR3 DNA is TGTGCCAGCAGTCTGGGCGCGCCTCAGCCCCAGCATTTT.

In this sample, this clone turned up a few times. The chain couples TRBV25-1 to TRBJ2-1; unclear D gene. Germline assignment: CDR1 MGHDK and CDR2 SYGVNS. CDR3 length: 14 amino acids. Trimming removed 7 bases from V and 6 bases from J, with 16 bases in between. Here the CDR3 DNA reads TGTGCCAGCACCCGAACGTCGGGTGGCAATGAGCAGTTCTTC. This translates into CASTRTSGGNEQFF.

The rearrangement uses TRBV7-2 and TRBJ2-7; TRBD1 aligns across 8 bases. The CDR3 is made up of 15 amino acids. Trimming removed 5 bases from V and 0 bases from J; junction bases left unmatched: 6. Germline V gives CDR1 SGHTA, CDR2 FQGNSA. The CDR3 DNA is TGTGCCAGCAGCCGCGGAGGACAGGGCTCCTACGAGCAGTACTTC. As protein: CASSRGGQGSYEQYF.

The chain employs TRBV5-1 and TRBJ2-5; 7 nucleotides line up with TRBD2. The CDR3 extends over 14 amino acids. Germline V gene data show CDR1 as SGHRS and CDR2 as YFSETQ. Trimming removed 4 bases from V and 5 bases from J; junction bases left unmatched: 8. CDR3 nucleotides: TGCGCCAGCAGCGGGGCTAGCGGTGGGGAGACCCAGTACTTC. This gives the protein CASSGASGGETQYF.

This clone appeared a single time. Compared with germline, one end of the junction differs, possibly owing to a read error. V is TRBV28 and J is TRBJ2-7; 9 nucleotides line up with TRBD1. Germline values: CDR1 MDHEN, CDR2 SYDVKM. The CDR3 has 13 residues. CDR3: CASMDRGAYEQHF. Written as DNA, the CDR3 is TGTGCCAGCATGGACAGGGGAGCCTACGAGCAGCACTTC.

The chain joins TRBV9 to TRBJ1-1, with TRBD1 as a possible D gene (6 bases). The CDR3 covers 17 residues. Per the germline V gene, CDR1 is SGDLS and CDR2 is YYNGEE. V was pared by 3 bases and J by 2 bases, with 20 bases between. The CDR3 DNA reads TGTGCCAGCAGCGCGGGACCCCGGACAGCCACTAACACTGAAGCTTTCTTT. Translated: CASSAGPRTATNTEAFF.

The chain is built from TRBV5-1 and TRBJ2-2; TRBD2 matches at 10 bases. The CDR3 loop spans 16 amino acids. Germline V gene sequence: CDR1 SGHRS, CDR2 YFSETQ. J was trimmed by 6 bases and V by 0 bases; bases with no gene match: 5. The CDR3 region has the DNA TGCGCCAGCAGCTTGGAGTTAGCGGGAGGATCCGGGGAGCTGTTTTTT. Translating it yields CASSLELAGGSGELFF.

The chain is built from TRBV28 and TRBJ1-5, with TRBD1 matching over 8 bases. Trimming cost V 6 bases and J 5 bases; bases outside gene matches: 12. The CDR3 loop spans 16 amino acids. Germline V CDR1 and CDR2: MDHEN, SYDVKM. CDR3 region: CASRYFSGTGDQPQHF. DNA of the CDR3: TGTGCCAGCAGGTACTTTTCCGGGACAGGCGATCAGCCCCAGCATTTT.

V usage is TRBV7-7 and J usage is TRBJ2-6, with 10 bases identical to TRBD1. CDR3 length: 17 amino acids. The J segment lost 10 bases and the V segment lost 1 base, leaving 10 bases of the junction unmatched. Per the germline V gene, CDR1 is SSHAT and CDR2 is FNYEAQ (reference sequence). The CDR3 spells CASSLGAGTGASNVLTF. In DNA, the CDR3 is TGTGCCAGCAGCTTAGGGGCCGGGACAGGGGCGTCAAACGTCCTGACTTTC.